This T cell receptor (beta chain) was captured in a study of human T cells and chemical hapten exposure. The CDR3 is made up of 16 amino acids. Per the germline V gene, CDR1 is ENHRY and CDR2 is SYGVKD. Trimming stripped 2 bases from V and 8 bases from J, with 19 bases between. Unique molecular identifiers were attached to individual cDNA molecules during library preparation. Original methodology: Across samples, TCR counts had a median of about 92,000 and ranged from about 23,224 to 690,600. A single record per CDR3 protein comes from TCRdb applying MiXCR to the 5' RACE reads. V and J calls and clone size were set by TCRdb, not the authors. The repertoire holds roughly 81,000 distinct CDR3 sequences, with 7% to 8% as singletons. This clonotype has more than one count but fewer than ten. Sequencing started from total RNA isolated from unfractionated whole blood.

This TCR was recovered from a male donor in good health. The genes are TRBV10-3 and TRBJ2-1, with D tentatively TRBD1 (5 bases). In nucleotides, the CDR3 is TGTGCCATCAGTGAGCCAGGGCCCCTTGAGGTCGATGAGCAGTTCTTC. It yields the protein CAISEPGPLEVDEQFF.